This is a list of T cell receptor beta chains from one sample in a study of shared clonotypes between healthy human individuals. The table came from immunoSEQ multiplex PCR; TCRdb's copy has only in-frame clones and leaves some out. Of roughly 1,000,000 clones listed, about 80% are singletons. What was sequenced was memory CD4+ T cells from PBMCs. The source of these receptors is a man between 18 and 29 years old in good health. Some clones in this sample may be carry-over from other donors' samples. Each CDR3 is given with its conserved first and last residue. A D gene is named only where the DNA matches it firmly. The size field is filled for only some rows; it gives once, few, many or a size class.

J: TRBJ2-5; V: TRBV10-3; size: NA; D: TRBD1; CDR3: CAIGDSQETQYF; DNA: TGTGCCATCGGGGACAGTCAAGAGACCCAGTACTTC
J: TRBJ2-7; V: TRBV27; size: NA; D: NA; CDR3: CASSFQRGSPYEQYF; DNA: TGTGCCAGCAGTTTTCAAAGAGGGAGCCCCTACGAGCAGTACTTC
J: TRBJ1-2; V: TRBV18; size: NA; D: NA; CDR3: CASSPDPSYGYTF; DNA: TGTGCCAGCTCACCGGATCCCAGCTATGGCTACACCTTC
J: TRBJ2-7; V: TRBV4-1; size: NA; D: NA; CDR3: CASSQDAYSYEQYF; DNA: TGCGCCAGCAGCCAAGATGCCTACTCCTACGAGCAGTACTTC
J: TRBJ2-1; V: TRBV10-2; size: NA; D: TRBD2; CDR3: CASSRTSGSLWDNEQFF; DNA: TGCGCCAGCAGCCGGACTAGCGGGAGTTTATGGGACAATGAGCAGTTCTTC
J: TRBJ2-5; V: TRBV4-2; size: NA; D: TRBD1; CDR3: CASSPQGEETQYF; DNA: TGTGCCAGCAGCCCCCAGGGGGAAGAGACCCAGTACTTC
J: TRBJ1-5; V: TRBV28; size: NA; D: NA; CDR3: CASSLRQNNQPQHF; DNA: TGTGCCAGCAGCCTCCGGCAGAACAATCAGCCCCAGCATTTT
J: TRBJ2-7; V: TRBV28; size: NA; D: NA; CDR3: CASRSYEGGEQYF; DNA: TGTGCCAGCAGATCCTACGAAGGGGGCGAGCAGTACTTC
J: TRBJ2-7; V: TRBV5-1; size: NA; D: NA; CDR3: CASSLDLYEQYF; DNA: TGCGCCAGCAGCCTAGACCTCTACGAGCAGTACTTC
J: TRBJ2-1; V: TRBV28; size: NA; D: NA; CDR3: CASSLRGMGYNEQFF; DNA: TGTGCCAGCAGCCTCAGGGGTATGGGATACAATGAGCAGTTCTTC
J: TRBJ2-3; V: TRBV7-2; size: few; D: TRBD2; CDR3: CASSILAGQTDTQYF; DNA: TGTGCCAGCAGCATACTAGCGGGACAAACAGATACGCAGTATTTT
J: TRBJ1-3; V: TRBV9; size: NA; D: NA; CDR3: CASSVEGISGNTIYF; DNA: TGTGCCAGCAGCGTAGAGGGAATCTCTGGAAACACCATATATTTT
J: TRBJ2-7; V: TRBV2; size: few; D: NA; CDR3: CASARSYEQYF; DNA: TGTGCCAGCGCCCGGAGCTACGAGCAGTACTTC
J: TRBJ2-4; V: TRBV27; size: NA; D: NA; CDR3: CASSTTKAAKNIQYF; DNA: TGTGCCAGCAGTACAACGAAGGCGGCCAAAAACATTCAGTACTTC
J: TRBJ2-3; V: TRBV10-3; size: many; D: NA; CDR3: CAISPGARTDTQYF; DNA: TGTGCCATCAGTCCTGGTGCCCGCACAGATACGCAGTATTTT
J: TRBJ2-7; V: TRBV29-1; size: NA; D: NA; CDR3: CSVEGQGGHEQYF; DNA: TGCAGCGTTGAGGGCCAGGGGGGCCACGAGCAGTACTTC
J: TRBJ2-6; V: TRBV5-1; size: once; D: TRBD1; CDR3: CASSLTGAGANVLTF; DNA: TGCGCCAGCAGCTTAACAGGGGCTGGGGCCAACGTCCTGACTTTC
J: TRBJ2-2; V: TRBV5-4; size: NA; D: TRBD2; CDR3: CASSLGLGSGRTGELFF; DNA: TGTGCCAGCAGCTTGGGACTGGGTAGCGGGAGGACCGGGGAGCTGTTTTTT
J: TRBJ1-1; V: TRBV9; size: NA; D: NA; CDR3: CASSVGAWENTEAFF; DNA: TGTGCCAGCAGCGTAGGGGCGTGGGAGAACACTGAAGCTTTCTTT
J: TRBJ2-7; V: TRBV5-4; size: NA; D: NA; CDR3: CASSLERSHEQYF; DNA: TGTGCCAGCAGCTTGGAACGGTCGCACGAGCAGTACTTC
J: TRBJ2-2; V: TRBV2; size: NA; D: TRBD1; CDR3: CASRNIRQGSNTGELFF; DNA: TGTGCCAGCAGAAATATAAGACAGGGGTCGAACACCGGGGAGCTGTTTTTT
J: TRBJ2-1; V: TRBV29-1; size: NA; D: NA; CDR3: CSVGQVNEQFF; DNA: TGCAGCGTTGGGCAAGTCAATGAGCAGTTCTTC
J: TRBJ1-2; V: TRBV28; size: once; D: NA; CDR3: CASITSRRGWGYTF; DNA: TGTGCCAGCATCACCAGTAGACGTGGATGGGGCTACACCTTC
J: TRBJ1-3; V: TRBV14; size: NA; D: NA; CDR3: CASSQFTGTTGNTIYF; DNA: TGTGCCAGCAGCCAATTTACGGGAACCACTGGAAACACCATATATTTT
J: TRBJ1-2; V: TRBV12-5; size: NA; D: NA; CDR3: CASGTLPEGFEGTIYGYTF; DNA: TGTGCTAGTGGCACCTTGCCGGAGGGGTTTGAAGGAACGATCTATGGCTACACCTTC
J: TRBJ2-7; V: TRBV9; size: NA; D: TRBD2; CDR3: CASSVEASGIAYEQYF; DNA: TGTGCCAGCAGCGTAGAGGCTAGCGGAATCGCCTACGAGCAGTACTTC
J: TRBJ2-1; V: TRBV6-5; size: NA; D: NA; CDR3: CASSYTYSRSYNEQFF; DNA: TGTGCCAGCAGTTACACGTACAGCCGCTCCTACAATGAGCAGTTCTTC